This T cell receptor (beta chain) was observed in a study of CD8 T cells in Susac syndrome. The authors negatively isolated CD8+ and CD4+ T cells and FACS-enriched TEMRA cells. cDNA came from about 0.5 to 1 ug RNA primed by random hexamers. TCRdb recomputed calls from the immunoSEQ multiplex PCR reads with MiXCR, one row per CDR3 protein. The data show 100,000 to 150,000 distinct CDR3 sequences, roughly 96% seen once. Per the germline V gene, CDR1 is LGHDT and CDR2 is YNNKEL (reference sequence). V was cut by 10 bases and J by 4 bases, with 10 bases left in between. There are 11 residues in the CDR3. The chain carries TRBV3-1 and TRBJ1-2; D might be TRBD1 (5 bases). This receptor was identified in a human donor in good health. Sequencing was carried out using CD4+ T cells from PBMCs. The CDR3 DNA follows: TGTGCCACCTCCGGGGGCTATGGCTACACCTTC. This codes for CATSGGYGYTF.